This T cell receptor beta chain comes out of a study of CD8 T cells in ankylosing spondylitis. Germline V gene sequence: CDR1 SGHTA, CDR2 FQGNSA. The junction had 3 bases not matched to a gene; V was cut back by 2 bases and J by 7 bases. This CDR3 is built from 14 residues. This clonotype was counted between two and nine times. The TCR beta libraries were generated through quantitative 5'-RACE incorporating molecular barcodes. From the 5' RACE reads, TCRdb called clonotypes with MiXCR, one entry per CDR3 protein. This sample carries under 250,000 distinct CDR3 sequences, about 10% of them seen once, and the ten largest clones take roughly 2.5%.

Sequenced: blood, either unsorted or a sorted T cell fraction (not recorded which). The source of this sequence is a male donor with ankylosing spondylitis or in good health (not recorded which). The rearrangement uses TRBV7-2 and TRBJ2-2; 8 nucleotides match TRBD1. CDR3 sequence (DNA): TGTGCCAGCAGCTTACCAGGGGGCCACGGGGAGCTGTTTTTT. Protein sequence: CASSLPGGHGELFF.